This T cell receptor (beta chain) stems from a study of graft-versus-host responses after intestinal transplantation. Across the study: Each patient got anti-thymocyte globulin induction, then tacrolimus and steroids for roughly 3 years.

Concerning this clone: Its target is not known.

The protocol was immunoSEQ multiplex PCR, while the TCRdb copy is restricted to in-frame clones and leaves out a portion. The data contain about 39,000 clones, around nine tenths of them singletons. The study, taken as a whole, reports: Early after transplant, HvG clones declined as circulating GvH clones peaked.

The CDR3 length is 15 residues. Germline loops: CDR1 MDHEN, CDR2 SYDVKM. V lost 1 base, J lost 4 bases, and 11 bases lay in between. The source was PBMCs, collected roughly 270 days after transplant. The J gene is TRBJ1-3, the V gene TRBV28, with D possibly matching TRBD1 (6 bases). The clonotype comes from a human patient who received an intestinal transplant, so some T cells may come from the graft donor. As DNA, the CDR3 is TGTGCCAGCAGTTTATCGGGGGCGTACGGAAACACCATATATTTT. Translating gives CASSLSGAYGNTIYF.